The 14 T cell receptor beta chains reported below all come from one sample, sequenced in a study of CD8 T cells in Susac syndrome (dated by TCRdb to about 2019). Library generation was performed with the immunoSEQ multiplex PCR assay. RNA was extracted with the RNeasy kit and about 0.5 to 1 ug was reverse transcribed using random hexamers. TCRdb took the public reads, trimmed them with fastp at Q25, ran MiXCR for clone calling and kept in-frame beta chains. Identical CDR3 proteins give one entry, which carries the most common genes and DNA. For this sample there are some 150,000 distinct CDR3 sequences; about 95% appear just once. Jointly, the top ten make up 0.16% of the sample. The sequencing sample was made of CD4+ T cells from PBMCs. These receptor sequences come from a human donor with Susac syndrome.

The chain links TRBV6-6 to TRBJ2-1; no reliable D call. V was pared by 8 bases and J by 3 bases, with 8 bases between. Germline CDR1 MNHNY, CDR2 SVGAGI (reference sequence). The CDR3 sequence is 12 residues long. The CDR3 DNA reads TGTGCCAGCTCTTCAGGCTACAATGAGCAGTTCTTC. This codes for CASSSGYNEQFF.

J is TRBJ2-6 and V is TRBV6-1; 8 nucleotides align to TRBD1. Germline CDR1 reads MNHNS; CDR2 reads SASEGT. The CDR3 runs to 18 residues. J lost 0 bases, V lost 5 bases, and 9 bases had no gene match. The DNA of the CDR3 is TGTGCCAGCAGTACCGGACAGGGCGTTCCCTCTGGGGCCAACGTCCTGACTTTC. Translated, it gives CASSTGQGVPSGANVLTF.

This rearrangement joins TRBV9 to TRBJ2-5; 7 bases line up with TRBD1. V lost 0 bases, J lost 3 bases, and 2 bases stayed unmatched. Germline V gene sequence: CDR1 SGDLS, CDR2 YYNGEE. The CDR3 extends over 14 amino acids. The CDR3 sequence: CASSVGQGEETQYF. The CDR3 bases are TGTGCCAGCAGCGTAGGACAGGGAGAAGAGACCCAGTACTTC.

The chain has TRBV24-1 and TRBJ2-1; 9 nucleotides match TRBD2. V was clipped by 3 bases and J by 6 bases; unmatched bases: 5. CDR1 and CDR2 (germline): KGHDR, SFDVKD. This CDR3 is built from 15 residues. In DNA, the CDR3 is TGTGCCACCAGTGATGCGGGGGGGGATTCCAATGAGCAGTTCTTC. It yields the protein CATSDAGGDSNEQFF.

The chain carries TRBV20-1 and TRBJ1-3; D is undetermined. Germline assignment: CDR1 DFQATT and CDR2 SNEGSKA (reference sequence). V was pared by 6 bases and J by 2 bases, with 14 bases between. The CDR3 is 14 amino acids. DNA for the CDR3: TGCAGTGCATCCGGCGGGGAAGCTGGAAACACCATATATTTT. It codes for CSASGGEAGNTIYF.

CDR3 in DNA: TGTGCCAGCAGCTTAGTCGAAGGGGAGGGGGAGACCCAGTACTTC. This translates into CASSLVEGEGETQYF. The chain combines TRBV7-7 with TRBJ2-5, with 7 bases lining up with TRBD2. Germline V CDR1 and CDR2: SSHAT, FNYEAQ (reference sequence). The CDR3 length is 15 residues. V gave up 1 base and J gave up 5 bases; unmatched junction bases: 7.

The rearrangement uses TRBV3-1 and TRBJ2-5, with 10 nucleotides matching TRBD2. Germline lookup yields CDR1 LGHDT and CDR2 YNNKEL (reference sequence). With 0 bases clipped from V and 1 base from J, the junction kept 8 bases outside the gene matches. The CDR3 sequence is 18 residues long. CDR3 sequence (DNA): TGTGCCAGCAGCCAAGATCGTAGCCTAGCGGGGGTCCAAGAGACCCAGTACTTC. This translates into CASSQDRSLAGVQETQYF.

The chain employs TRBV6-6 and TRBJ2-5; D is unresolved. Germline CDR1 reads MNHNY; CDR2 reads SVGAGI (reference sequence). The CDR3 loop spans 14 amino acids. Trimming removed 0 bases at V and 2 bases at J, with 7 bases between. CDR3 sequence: CASSYSPGQETQYF. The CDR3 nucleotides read TGTGCCAGCAGTTACTCGCCAGGACAAGAGACCCAGTACTTC.

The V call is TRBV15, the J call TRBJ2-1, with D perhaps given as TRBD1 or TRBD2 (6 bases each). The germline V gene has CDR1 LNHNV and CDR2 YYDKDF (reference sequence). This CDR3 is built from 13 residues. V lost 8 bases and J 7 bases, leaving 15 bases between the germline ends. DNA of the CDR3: TGTGCCACCGGAGGAGGGGGAGTGAATGAGCAGTTCTTC. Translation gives CATGGGGVNEQFF.

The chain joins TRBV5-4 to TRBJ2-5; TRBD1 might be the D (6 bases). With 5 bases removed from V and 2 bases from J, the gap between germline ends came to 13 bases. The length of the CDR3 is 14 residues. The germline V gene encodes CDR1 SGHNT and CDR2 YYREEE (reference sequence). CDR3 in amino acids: CASRTGTTQETQYF. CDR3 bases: TGTGCCAGCAGAACCGGGACAACACAAGAGACCCAGTACTTC.

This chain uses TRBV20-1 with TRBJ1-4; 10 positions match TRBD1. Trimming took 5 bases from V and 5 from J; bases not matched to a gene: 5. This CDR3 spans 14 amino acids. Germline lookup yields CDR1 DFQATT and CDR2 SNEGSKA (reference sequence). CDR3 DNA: TGCAGTGCTTACTCGGGACAGGGGAATGAAAAACTGTTTTTT. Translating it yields CSAYSGQGNEKLFF.

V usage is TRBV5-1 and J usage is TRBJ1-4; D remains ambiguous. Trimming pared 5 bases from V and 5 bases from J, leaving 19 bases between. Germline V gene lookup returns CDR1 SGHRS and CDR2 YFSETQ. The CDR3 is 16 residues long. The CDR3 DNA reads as TGCGCCAGCAGACAAGGATCCGGGAGCGGGAATGAAAAACTGTTTTTT. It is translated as CASRQGSGSGNEKLFF.

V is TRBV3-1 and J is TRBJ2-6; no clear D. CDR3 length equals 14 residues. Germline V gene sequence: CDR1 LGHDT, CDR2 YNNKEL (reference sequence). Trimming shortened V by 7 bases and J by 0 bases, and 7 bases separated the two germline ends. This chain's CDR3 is CASTRSSGANVLTF. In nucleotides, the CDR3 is TGTGCCAGCACCCGGAGCTCTGGGGCCAACGTCCTGACTTTC.

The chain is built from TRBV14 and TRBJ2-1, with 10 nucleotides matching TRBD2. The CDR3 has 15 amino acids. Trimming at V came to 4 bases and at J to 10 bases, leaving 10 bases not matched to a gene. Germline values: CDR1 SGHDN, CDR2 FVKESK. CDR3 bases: TGTGCCAGCAGCCCGCAACTAGCGGGGCCTGGAGAGCAGTTCTTC. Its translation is CASSPQLAGPGEQFF.